The T cell receptor (beta chain) under discussion was sequenced for a study of T cell responses to AZD1222 COVID-19 vaccine. The table came from immunoSEQ multiplex PCR; TCRdb's copy has only in-frame clones and leaves some out. Of around 120,000 clones listed, around 89% are singletons. Trimming pared 6 bases from V and 1 base from J, leaving 7 bases between. The CDR3 length is 12 residues. Germline values: CDR1 LNHDA, CDR2 SQIVND (reference sequence). The origin of this receptor is an adult who received the AZD1222 COVID-19 vaccine. J is TRBJ2-7 and V is TRBV19; no clear D gene. This sample comprised peripheral blood, obtained 28 days after the second AZD1222 dose. The CDR3 region is CASRDGSYEQYF. CDR3 in DNA: TGTGCCAGTAGGGACGGTTCCTACGAGCAGTACTTC.